This entry lists 6 T cell receptor beta chains sequenced from one sample in a study of T cell responses to AZD1222 COVID-19 vaccine. The table came from immunoSEQ multiplex PCR; TCRdb's copy has only in-frame clones and leaves some out. Of about 120,000 clones in the sample, roughly 90% were seen once. The source was peripheral blood, collected on day 0 of AZD1222 vaccination. These receptors all come from an adult in good health.

The chain has TRBV6-5 and TRBJ2-3; D is ambiguous. Germline assignment: CDR1 MNHEY and CDR2 SVGAGI. The V gene lost 7 bases and the J gene lost 0 bases, with 14 bases spanning the gap. The CDR3 contains 15 residues. The CDR3, as DNA: TGTGCCAGCAACTCACAAGTCTCTAGCACAGATACGCAGTATTTT. Residues: CASNSQVSSTDTQYF.

The chain couples TRBV18 to TRBJ1-1; a weak D match, TRBD1 (6 bases). The CDR3 consists of 13 residues. V lost 4 bases and J lost 5, with 11 bases in between. Germline V gives CDR1 KGHSH, CDR2 LQKENI. The CDR3 here is CASSQGGMTEAFF. Here the CDR3 DNA reads TGTGCCAGCTCACAAGGGGGGATGACTGAAGCTTTCTTT.

The chain is built from TRBV4-1 and TRBJ1-1; D remains unclear. Deletions cut 4 bases from V and 10 bases from J, with 16 bases between. This CDR3 has 13 amino acids. In germline, CDR1 is MGHRA, CDR2 YSYEKL. CDR3 DNA sequence: TGCGCCAGCAGCCTTGAGAGCCAATCCCTAGCTTTCTTT. Translation: CASSLESQSLAFF.

The V call is TRBV9, the J call TRBJ2-5; D possibly corresponds to TRBD1 (5 bases). V lost 0 bases and J lost 4, with 16 bases in between. CDR1 is SGDLS, CDR2 YYNGEE, per germline. This CDR3 is built from 16 residues. CDR3: CASSVAPQGGIETQYF. In DNA, the CDR3 is TGTGCCAGCAGCGTAGCTCCCCAGGGTGGGATAGAGACCCAGTACTTC.

The chain couples TRBV7-3 to TRBJ2-1, with a weak D call TRBD2 (6 bases). V was pared by 1 base and J by 6 bases, with 25 bases between. The germline CDR1 and CDR2 sequences are SGHTA and FQGTGA. The CDR3 spans 19 residues. CDR3 sequence (DNA): TGTGCCAGCAGCTTAATCTCAGTAGCGGTAGGGAGAAGTGGCAATGAGCAGTTCTTC. The encoded protein is CASSLISVAVGRSGNEQFF.

This chain connects TRBV27 to TRBJ2-1; no clear D gene. Germline CDR1 and CDR2: MNHEY and SMNVEV (reference sequence). This CDR3 has 14 amino acids. V was cut by 5 bases and J by 8 bases, with 16 bases left in between. The CDR3: CASSRESRVHEQFF. The CDR3 bases are TGTGCCAGCAGTCGAGAATCCAGAGTCCATGAGCAGTTCTTC.